The entry below describes one T cell receptor (beta chain). This clonotype was counted at least ten times. Its antigen is currently not known. Base quality data are lacking; no much larger clone is found one base away. This sample was included in a study of neurological immune-mediated disorders (dated by TCRdb to about 2019). As for the study more broadly: Among the 34 multiple sclerosis patients, relapsing-remitting MS was present in about 31 and secondary progressive MS was present in 3. Peripheral blood TCR-beta repertoires from patients with HTLV-I-associated myelopathy (HAM/TSP), patients with multiple sclerosis, and healthy controls were compared in the study using UMI-based sequencing. The roughly 99 TCR-beta libraries covered PBMC samples along with longitudinal samples, technical triplicates, and paired sorted CD4+ and CD8+ T-cell subsets. Longitudinal HAM/TSP donors and healthy donors each had 3 time-points at intervals of about 3-40 months. The cohort was made up of about 65 subjects, consisting of roughly 14 HAM/TSP patients, about 34 multiple sclerosis patients and about 20 healthy controls. The full study reports these points: Repertoires from 18 of 34 MS patients were grouped by phylogenetic analysis into a cluster of related CDR3 sequences, suggesting a possible repertoire-level signature. Across subjects, expanded clones never shared an identical CDR3 amino acid sequence, which suggests that the TCR-beta repertoires in every group were private. TCR clonal expansion was highest in HAM/TSP patients and lowest in MS patients, with MS patients falling below even healthy controls. The MS cluster was not associated with any clinical or MRI features, and the authors stated that larger cohorts are needed.

cDNA was synthesized by template-switch 5'RACE using a primer with a 10-nucleotide random unique molecular identifier that tagged each TCR transcript. Every sequencing run yielded over 200 million TCR-beta sequences covering 15-18 subjects. The RNeasy kit was used for extraction of total RNA. The KAPA Real-time Library Amplification kit was used to amplify TCR-beta VDJ regions with primers for the TCR constant region and the 5'RACE anchor. A first PCR added sample indexes and Illumina adaptors, after which a second PCR increased the library yield. After Ampure bead purification, the TCR product of roughly 650 bp was size-selected on a 2% E-gel SizeSelection system. Library quality was checked on a Bioanalyzer, concentration was measured with Qubit, and libraries were quantified with the Kapa Library Quantification kit before pooling. Libraries were sequenced paired-end 2 x 150 bp on an Illumina HiSeq 2500. To increase sequence diversity, about 25-31% phiX was spiked into each library pool. The authors' analysis ran thus. The quality-filtered reads were processed with the UMI-based MiGEC pipeline, whose error correction step removed more than 80% of the raw TCR sequences. VDJ genes were aligned to IMGT germline references, and clonotypes were defined by unique CDR3 amino acid sequence plus V-J genes. Clonal expansion, Shannon diversity, and CDR3 relatedness (CalcPairwiseDistances, ClusterSamples) were evaluated with VDJtools, and phylogenetic trees were built with CLCbio workbench. A clone was classed as expanded if it had 8 or more unique UMIs, a cutoff based on coefficient-of-variation modelling across technical triplicates. TCRdb redid the processing of the public reads, applying fastp at Q25 and MiXCR, and retained in-frame beta chains. Every CDR3 protein is listed once, alongside the most common genes and DNA of its rows. It is TCRdb's table, rather than the study itself, that gives the V and J calls and clone size. The sample table shows tens of thousands of distinct CDR3 sequences, and under 4.5% are seen once. Approximately 5.8% of the sample is in the top ten clones.

The sample's time point label, decoded: longitudinal time-point 3. Unsorted PBMC libraries were generated from 2 million PBMCs stored in RNAlater at -80 °C until RNA extraction. The multiple sclerosis patients were enrolled in a US clinical protocol that used magnetic resonance imaging to evaluate disease progression. PBMCs were separated from peripheral blood using Ficoll-Hypaque density gradient centrifugation and then cryopreserved in liquid nitrogen. Sequencing input: PBMCs. The receptor's source is a woman aged 60-70 years with multiple sclerosis.

The DNA reads TGTGCCAGCAGCTTAGCGGCAAGCTCTGGAAACACCATATATTTT. Translation gives CASSLAASSGNTIYF. The chain uses TRBV7-8 and TRBJ1-3; the D gene remains uncertain. As encoded in the germline V gene, CDR1 is SGHVS while CDR2 is FQNEAQ. There are 15 amino acids in the CDR3, from cysteine to phenylalanine inclusive. Of all the DNA, just the CDR3 is kept, 45 bases in frame from base 1. V is shortened by 0 bases, J by 0 bases, and the region joining them spans 6 bases.